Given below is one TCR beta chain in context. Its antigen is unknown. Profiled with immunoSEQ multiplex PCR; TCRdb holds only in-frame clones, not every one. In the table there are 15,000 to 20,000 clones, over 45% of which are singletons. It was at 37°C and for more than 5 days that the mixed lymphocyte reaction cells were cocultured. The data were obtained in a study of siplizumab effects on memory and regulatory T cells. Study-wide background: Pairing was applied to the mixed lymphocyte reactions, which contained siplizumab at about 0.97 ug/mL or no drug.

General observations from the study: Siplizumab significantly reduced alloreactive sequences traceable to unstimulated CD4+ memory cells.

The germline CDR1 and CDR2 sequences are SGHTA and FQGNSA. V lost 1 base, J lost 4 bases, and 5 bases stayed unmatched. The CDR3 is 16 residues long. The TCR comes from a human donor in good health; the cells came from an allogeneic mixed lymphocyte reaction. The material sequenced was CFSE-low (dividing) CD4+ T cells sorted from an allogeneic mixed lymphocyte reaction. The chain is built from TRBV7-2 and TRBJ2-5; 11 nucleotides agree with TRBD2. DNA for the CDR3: TGTGCCAGCAGCTTAGTTGCTCTAGCGGGGGGAGAGACCCAGTACTTC. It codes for CASSLVALAGGETQYF. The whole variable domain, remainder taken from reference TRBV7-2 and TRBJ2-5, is GAGVSQSPSNKVTEKGKDVELRCDPISGHTALYWYRQSLGQGLEFLIYFQGNSAPDKSGLPSDRFSAERTGGSVSTLTIQRTQQEDSAVYLCASSLVALAGGETQYFGPGTRLLVL.